Listed below are T cell receptor beta chains from one sample, sequenced in a study of Ad26.COV2.S vaccination and SARS-CoV-2 variants. The table came from immunoSEQ multiplex PCR; TCRdb's copy has only in-frame clones and leaves some out. The sample shows 400,000 to 450,000 clones, 80% to 95% of them seen only once. Specimen: peripheral blood, collected in a trial of Ad26.COV2.S vaccine versus placebo. The receptors were gathered from a person aged 18-60 years who received the Ad26.COV2.S COVID-19 vaccine or a placebo. Each CDR3 is given without its conserved first and last residue.

V gene: TRBV19
CDR3 protein: ASSIRQSYEQY

V gene: TRBV27
CDR3 protein: ASSFRQGAKNIQY

V gene: TRBV6-5
CDR3 protein: ASSRGQGRDQPQH

V gene: TRBV25-1
CDR3 protein: ASSPSDRGLGYEQY

V gene: TRBV7-9
CDR3 protein: ASSFAGTGYEQY

V gene: TRBV13
CDR3 protein: ASSLTSGRADTQY

V gene: TRBV7-2
CDR3 protein: ASSLAPSGVYEQY

V gene: TRBV5-6
CDR3 protein: ASSLRGPGANVLT

V gene: TRBV4-3
CDR3 protein: ASSPGQGVSYEQY

V gene: TRBV5-4
CDR3 protein: ASSLGGQGNSPLH

V gene: TRBV30
CDR3 protein: AWSVRGTGGGQPQH

V gene: TRBV21-1
CDR3 protein: ASSKSCREFRNEQF

V gene: TRBV13
CDR3 protein: ASSSYLTRDTTIPDTQY

V gene: TRBV5-4
CDR3 protein: ASSPRTSGRAEETQY

V gene: TRBV4-3
CDR3 protein: ASSQDWRGVRETQY

V gene: TRBV10-2
CDR3 protein: ASSEMSTPELF

V gene: TRBV9
CDR3 protein: ASSVEGVAGVYEQF

V gene: TRBV7-2
CDR3 protein: ASGRGGSSSYEQY

V gene: TRBV6-5
CDR3 protein: ASSYGRAGELF

V gene: TRBV6-5
CDR3 protein: ASRMTSGSSEQF

V gene: TRBV6-5
CDR3 protein: ASSQDSFKNIQY

V gene: TRBV7-8
CDR3 protein: ASSPQAAGEKLF

V gene: TRBV5-8
CDR3 protein: ASSPDSLYGYT

V gene: TRBV10-3
CDR3 protein: AISGLAGADTQY

V gene: TRBV6-2/TRBV6-3
CDR3 protein: ASSYSPGQGRSSNQPQH

V gene: TRBV15
CDR3 protein: ATSRDGAKETQY

V gene: TRBV18
CDR3 protein: ASSLGAGVQETQY

V gene: TRBV28
CDR3 protein: ASSSPLPRTGWAAYEQY

V gene: TRBV3-1/TRBV3-2
CDR3 protein: ASSPSGLAGEYEQY

V gene: TRBV6-5
CDR3 protein: ASSYEQGGYEQY

V gene: TRBV27
CDR3 protein: ASRTRLAGAYEQY

V gene: TRBV15
CDR3 protein: ATSRDLEGRFGYT

V gene: TRBV6-5
CDR3 protein: ASSLKYEQY

V gene: TRBV30
CDR3 protein: AWKRSSGGTYGYT

V gene: TRBV7-9
CDR3 protein: ASSLGTSGSAGLVETQY

V gene: TRBV29-1
CDR3 protein: SVEDTGTGNIQY

V gene: TRBV6-1
CDR3 protein: ASSELPLFSYNEQF

V gene: TRBV27
CDR3 protein: ASSLLQGNSPLH

V gene: TRBV4-1
CDR3 protein: ASSQVGSLYGYT

V gene: TRBV3-1/TRBV3-2
CDR3 protein: ASSPLPPQGNEQF

V gene: TRBV28
CDR3 protein: ATTGLDEQF

V gene: TRBV21-1
CDR3 protein: ASSKLPWPSLQF

V gene: TRBV7-2
CDR3 protein: ASSLGVGNTEAF

V gene: TRBV7-2
CDR3 protein: ASSFGLASAYEQY

V gene: TRBV7-9
CDR3 protein: ASSSLTGETQY

V gene: TRBV27
CDR3 protein: ASSAGQRLYGYT

V gene: TRBV7-6
CDR3 protein: ASSLAPYRGTNEKLF

V gene: TRBV18
CDR3 protein: ASSPGAGFNSYEQY

V gene: TRBV6-5
CDR3 protein: ASSYLGGNSPLH

V gene: TRBV28
CDR3 protein: ASSPRIGLSYEQY

V gene: TRBV28
CDR3 protein: ASSLTGFGNQPQH

V gene: TRBV11-2
CDR3 protein: ASSLLQANTEAF

V gene: TRBV6-2/TRBV6-3
CDR3 protein: ASSSGGRYEQY

V gene: TRBV18
CDR3 protein: ASSPPGQGAAGELF

V gene: TRBV7-9
CDR3 protein: ASSSSLIRGSNTGELF

V gene: TRBV2
CDR3 protein: ASRELAGYNEQF

V gene: TRBV6-6
CDR3 protein: ASTSSRGSGNTIY

V gene: TRBV6-2/TRBV6-3
CDR3 protein: ASSYRAGIPPYEQY

V gene: TRBV7-9
CDR3 protein: ASSVQGGTEAF

V gene: TRBV7-2
CDR3 protein: ASSLLAGGYEQY